This T cell receptor beta chain was documented in a study of immune evolution from preneoplasia to lung adenocarcinoma. The protocol was immunoSEQ multiplex PCR, while the TCRdb copy is restricted to in-frame clones and leaves out a portion. The sample has around 5,300 clones, roughly 79% seen once. CDR1 and CDR2 (germline): SGHVS, FNYEAQ. Germline trimming cut 1 base from V and 8 bases from J; bases unmatched to any gene: 13. The CDR3 covers 18 residues. The rearrangement joins TRBV7-6 to TRBJ2-1; 11 nucleotides agree with TRBD2. Sequenced: FFPE normal lung tissue adjacent to the tumor. The TCR sequence derives from a person between 55 and 69 years old with lung adenocarcinoma. The chain's CDR3 is CASSLGGLLAGVLDEQFF. The CDR3 region has the DNA TGTGCCAGCAGCTTAGGTGGCTTACTAGCGGGAGTTTTGGATGAGCAGTTCTTC.